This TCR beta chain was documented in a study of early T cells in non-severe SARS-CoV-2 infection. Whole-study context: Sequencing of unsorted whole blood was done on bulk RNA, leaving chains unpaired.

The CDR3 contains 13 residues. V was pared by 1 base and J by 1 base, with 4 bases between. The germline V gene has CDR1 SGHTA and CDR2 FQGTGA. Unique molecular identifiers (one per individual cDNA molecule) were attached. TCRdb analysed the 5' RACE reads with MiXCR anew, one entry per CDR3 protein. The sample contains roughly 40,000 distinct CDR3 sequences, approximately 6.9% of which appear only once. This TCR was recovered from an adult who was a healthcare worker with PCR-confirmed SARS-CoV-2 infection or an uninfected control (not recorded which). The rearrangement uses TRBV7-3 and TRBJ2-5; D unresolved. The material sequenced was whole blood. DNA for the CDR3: TGTGCCAGCAGCTTAAACTCCCAAGAGACCCAGTACTTC. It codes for CASSLNSQETQYF.